The rows below give T cell receptor beta chains drawn from one sample of a study of shared clonotypes between healthy human individuals. Profiling relied on immunoSEQ multiplex PCR, and the TCRdb table lists in-frame clones only, not all of them. This table holds hundreds of thousands of clones, approximately 96% found once. Sequencing used naive CD8+ T cells sorted from blood. These receptors all come from a woman aged 25 to 45 in good health. Each CDR3 is given with its conserved first and last residue. The D gene is left open where the match is weak. Expanded clones are given a class, and other clones once, few, many or no size at all.

J: TRBJ2-7
size: once
V: TRBV5-4
length: 13
D: TRBD1
DNA: TGTGCCAGCAGCTTGTACAGGGGCTACGAGCAGTACTTC
CDR3: CASSLYRGYEQYF

J: TRBJ2-3
size: NA
V: TRBV9
length: 15
D: TRBD1
DNA: TGTGCCAGCAGCGTAGAACAGGGGATTAGGGATACGCAGTATTTT
CDR3: CASSVEQGIRDTQYF

J: TRBJ2-7
size: NA
V: TRBV6-1
length: 16
D: NA
DNA: TGTGCCAGCAGTGAAGCGGTAAGCCAGGGTGTATACGAGCAGTACTTC
CDR3: CASSEAVSQGVYEQYF

J: TRBJ2-3
size: NA
V: TRBV7-9
length: 14
D: TRBD2
DNA: TGTGCCAGCAGCTATAGCGGGTTCACAGATACGCAGTATTTT
CDR3: CASSYSGFTDTQYF

J: TRBJ2-7
size: NA
V: TRBV4-1
length: 15
D: NA
DNA: TGCGCCAGCAGCCAAGAGGCGGGACCACTTTACGAGCAGTACTTC
CDR3: CASSQEAGPLYEQYF

J: TRBJ1-5
size: few
V: TRBV6-5
length: 11
D: NA
DNA: TGTGCCAGCAGTTACAATCAGCCCCAGCATTTT
CDR3: CASSYNQPQHF

J: TRBJ1-2
size: NA
V: TRBV28
length: 12
D: NA
DNA: TGTGCCAGCAGCCCCAGACACGATGGCTACACCTTC
CDR3: CASSPRHDGYTF

J: TRBJ2-4
size: NA
V: TRBV14
length: 15
D: NA
DNA: TGTGCCAGCAGCCAAGATTTGTCAGGGTGGGACATTCAGTACTTC
CDR3: CASSQDLSGWDIQYF

J: TRBJ1-5
size: NA
V: TRBV19
length: 16
D: TRBD1
DNA: TGTGCCAGTAGTAATTTTGACAGGGGTTTCAATCAGCCCCAGCATTTT
CDR3: CASSNFDRGFNQPQHF

J: TRBJ1-1
size: NA
V: TRBV18
length: 14
D: NA
DNA: TGTGCCAGCTCACGCGGGCCGTCCGACACTGAAGCTTTCTTT
CDR3: CASSRGPSDTEAFF

J: TRBJ2-3
size: NA
V: TRBV5-4
length: 11
D: NA
DNA: TGTGCCAGCAGCTCCGTTGATACGCAGTATTTT
CDR3: CASSSVDTQYF

J: TRBJ2-7
size: NA
V: TRBV28
length: 17
D: TRBD2
DNA: TGTGCCAGCAGTTCTCTATTAATCAGCGGGGGCCTCTACGAGCAGTACTTC
CDR3: CASSSLLISGGLYEQYF

J: TRBJ1-1
size: NA
V: TRBV2
length: 16
D: TRBD1
DNA: TGTGCCACCCGGACAGGGAAAGGAGGAGGGAACACTGAAGCTTTCTTT
CDR3: CATRTGKGGGNTEAFF

J: TRBJ2-1
size: NA
V: TRBV29-1
length: 15
D: NA
DNA: TGCAGCGTGGGGACCGACACAAACTCCTACAATGAGCAGTTCTTC
CDR3: CSVGTDTNSYNEQFF

J: TRBJ2-3
size: NA
V: TRBV6-1
length: 16
D: TRBD1
DNA: TGTGCCAGCAGTGTATGGGGACAGGGGGCGTCAGATACGCAGTATTTT
CDR3: CASSVWGQGASDTQYF

J: TRBJ2-3
size: NA
V: TRBV2
length: 15
D: NA
DNA: TGTGCCAGCAGTGAAGGGGTGGACAGCACAGATACGCAGTATTTT
CDR3: CASSEGVDSTDTQYF

J: TRBJ2-7
size: NA
V: TRBV4-1
length: 17
D: NA
DNA: TGCGCCAGCAGCCCCAGGGGGCTAGCGGGATCCCCCTACGAGCAGTACTTC
CDR3: CASSPRGLAGSPYEQYF

J: TRBJ2-1
size: once
V: TRBV5-6
length: 14
D: NA
DNA: TGTGCCAGCAGCTGGGGGGTGGAGTCCAATGAGCAGTTCTTC
CDR3: CASSWGVESNEQFF

J: TRBJ2-1
size: NA
V: TRBV19
length: 17
D: TRBD2
DNA: TGTGCCAGTAGTACTTATTCCGATGGACTAGTCTACAATGAGCAGTTCTTC
CDR3: CASSTYSDGLVYNEQFF

J: TRBJ1-2
size: NA
V: TRBV28
length: 17
D: TRBD1
DNA: TGTGCCAGCAGTTCTTTAGGACAGGGGGCTTCGAACTATGGCTACACCTTC
CDR3: CASSSLGQGASNYGYTF

J: TRBJ2-7
size: NA
V: TRBV5-4
length: 14
D: NA
DNA: TGTGCCAGCAGCGCCTCGGAGGATTCCTACGAGCAGTACTTC
CDR3: CASSASEDSYEQYF

J: TRBJ1-2
size: NA
V: TRBV28
length: 12
D: NA
DNA: TGTGCCAGCGCCCCACCTGTTGATGGCTACACCTTC
CDR3: CASAPPVDGYTF

J: TRBJ2-2
size: NA
V: TRBV2
length: 15
D: TRBD2
DNA: TGTGCCCTATTGGGGCGGGGGTACAACACCGGGGAGCTGTTTTTT
CDR3: CALLGRGYNTGELFF

J: TRBJ2-7
size: NA
V: TRBV6-5
length: 14
D: TRBD2
DNA: TGTGCCAGCAGTTCGGGGGGTGAGTCCTACGAGCAGTACTTC
CDR3: CASSSGGESYEQYF

J: TRBJ2-7
size: NA
V: TRBV28
length: 14
D: NA
DNA: TGTGCCAGCAAAGCCTCAATGGTGGGCTACGAGCAGTACTTC
CDR3: CASKASMVGYEQYF

J: TRBJ2-1
size: NA
V: TRBV2
length: 13
D: NA
DNA: TGTGCCAGCAGTGACAGGACGAACAATGAGCAGTTCTTC
CDR3: CASSDRTNNEQFF

J: TRBJ2-7
size: once
V: TRBV27
length: 14
D: NA
DNA: TGTGCCAGCAGTTTAACTCTGGGGAGCTACGAGCAGTACTTC
CDR3: CASSLTLGSYEQYF

J: TRBJ2-2
size: NA
V: TRBV5-5
length: 15
D: NA
DNA: TGTGCCAGCAGCTTGGAAGGGGAGTTCACCGGGGAGCTGTTTTTT
CDR3: CASSLEGEFTGELFF

J: TRBJ2-2
size: NA
V: TRBV5-1
length: 14
D: NA
DNA: TGCGCCAGCAGCTTGGGTGATTACACCGGGGAGCTGTTTTTT
CDR3: CASSLGDYTGELFF

J: TRBJ1-1
size: NA
V: TRBV7-9
length: 13
D: NA
DNA: TGTGCCAGCAGCCGCCCACTCACAACTGAAGCTTTCTTT
CDR3: CASSRPLTTEAFF

J: TRBJ2-2
size: NA
V: TRBV5-1
length: 13
D: NA
DNA: TGCGCCAGCAGCTTAGAAGGCGACGGGGAGCTGTTTTTT
CDR3: CASSLEGDGELFF

J: TRBJ2-2
size: NA
V: TRBV2
length: 16
D: TRBD2
DNA: TGTGCCAGCAGTGAAGGGGCTAGCGGAGACACCGGGGAGCTGTTTTTT
CDR3: CASSEGASGDTGELFF

J: TRBJ2-3
size: NA
V: TRBV7-9
length: 12
D: NA
DNA: TGTGCCAGCAGCGCAGACCGAGATACGCAGTATTTT
CDR3: CASSADRDTQYF

J: TRBJ1-1
size: NA
V: TRBV6-6
length: 13
D: NA
DNA: TGTGCCAGCAGTTACTCGCCGACTTTTGAAGCTTTCTTT
CDR3: CASSYSPTFEAFF

J: TRBJ2-3
size: NA
V: TRBV5-4
length: 15
D: TRBD2
DNA: TGTGCCAGCAGCTCCGGGACTATGGTGCCAGATACGCAGTATTTT
CDR3: CASSSGTMVPDTQYF

J: TRBJ2-3
size: NA
V: TRBV5-6
length: 14
D: TRBD1
DNA: TGTGCCAGCAGCGTACCCACAGGGGCAGATACGCAGTATTTT
CDR3: CASSVPTGADTQYF

J: TRBJ2-1
size: NA
V: TRBV27
length: 15
D: NA
DNA: TGTGCCAGCGCACCTGGGGTAAAAATTTACAATGAGCAGTTCTTC
CDR3: CASAPGVKIYNEQFF

J: TRBJ2-7
size: NA
V: TRBV10-3
length: 15
D: NA
DNA: TGTGCCATCAGAAAGGACCGGGACCACGGGTACGAGCAGTACTTC
CDR3: CAIRKDRDHGYEQYF

J: TRBJ2-1
size: NA
V: TRBV4-2
length: 15
D: NA
DNA: TGTGCCAGCAGGGAAGGACTACTCCTGAGGGGTGAGCAGTTCTTC
CDR3: CASREGLLLRGEQFF

J: TRBJ2-7
size: NA
V: TRBV7-9
length: 17
D: TRBD2
DNA: TGTGCCAGCAGCTCCCTCCCCCTGCGGGAGCCCGTCTACGAGCAGTACTTC
CDR3: CASSSLPLREPVYEQYF

J: TRBJ2-7
size: NA
V: TRBV30
length: 13
D: NA
DNA: TGTGCCTGGAGTGGCATGGACGGGAACGAGCAGTACTTC
CDR3: CAWSGMDGNEQYF

J: TRBJ2-7
size: NA
V: TRBV27
length: 15
D: NA
DNA: TGTGCCAGCAGTTTATTCACTGGGGGCTCCTACGAGCAGTACTTC
CDR3: CASSLFTGGSYEQYF